A selection of T cell receptor beta chains follows, all from one sample in a study of a mutant IDH1 vaccine in newly diagnosed glioma. These receptors have no known antigen. The data were produced by immunoSEQ multiplex PCR, yet TCRdb's version contains in-frame clones alone and is incomplete. The sample includes roughly 62,000 clones, around four fifths of them seen just once. The sequences come from PBMCs, collected from a glioma patient whose treatment included an IDH1 peptide vaccine. These receptors came from a woman aged 50 to 60 with glioma. CDR3s include the opening cysteine and the closing phenylalanine or tryptophan. Each record gives: CDR3 DNA, CDR3 protein, J gene, D gene, V gene, clone size. D genes are given only for firm matches. The size entry is marked missing in some rows and otherwise reads once, few, many or a size class.

cdr3_nt: TGTGCCAGCAGTTCCCCCAGCGGGGGGTTCTATGAGCAGTTCTTC; cdr3_aa: CASSSPSGGFYEQFF; j_call: TRBJ2-1; d_call: TRBD2; v_call: TRBV27; clone_size: -
cdr3_nt: TGTGCCAGCACCCTGGGGGACCTAGCGGGGACAAACACCGGGGAGCTGTTTTTT; cdr3_aa: CASTLGDLAGTNTGELFF; j_call: TRBJ2-2; d_call: TRBD2; v_call: TRBV9; clone_size: once
cdr3_nt: TGTGCCAGCAGCGAGAATCGGGGGAGTGAAGCTTTCTTT; cdr3_aa: CASSENRGSEAFF; j_call: TRBJ1-1; d_call: -; v_call: TRBV9; clone_size: -
cdr3_nt: TGTGCCAGCACCTTGGGACAGGGTGGGGGATATCAGCCCCAGCATTTT; cdr3_aa: CASTLGQGGGYQPQHF; j_call: TRBJ1-5; d_call: TRBD1; v_call: TRBV19; clone_size: -
cdr3_nt: TGTGCCAGCAGTCCCGCTGGGACCGCGAGCTCCTACGAGCAGTACTTC; cdr3_aa: CASSPAGTASSYEQYF; j_call: TRBJ2-7; d_call: -; v_call: TRBV6-6; clone_size: -
cdr3_nt: TGTGCCAGCTCATCCAATGCCCAACAGGGGGTCACCGGGGAGCTGTTTTTT; cdr3_aa: CASSSNAQQGVTGELFF; j_call: TRBJ2-2; d_call: TRBD1; v_call: TRBV18; clone_size: -
cdr3_nt: TGTGCCAGCAGTTGGTCGGGCAACGGTCAGCCCCAGCATTTT; cdr3_aa: CASSWSGNGQPQHF; j_call: TRBJ1-5; d_call: -; v_call: TRBV27; clone_size: -
cdr3_nt: TGTGCCAGCAGCACCGACAGGGGGCAAACTGAAGCTTTCTTT; cdr3_aa: CASSTDRGQTEAFF; j_call: TRBJ1-1; d_call: TRBD1; v_call: TRBV5-4; clone_size: -
cdr3_nt: TGTGCCAGCACCCTCGGTTATAGCGGGGTCAATGAGCAGTTCTTC; cdr3_aa: CASTLGYSGVNEQFF; j_call: TRBJ2-1; d_call: TRBD2; v_call: TRBV28; clone_size: -
cdr3_nt: TGTGCCACCAGCAGGGACACAGGGAGTCGAGCTTTCTTT; cdr3_aa: CATSRDTGSRAFF; j_call: TRBJ1-1; d_call: -; v_call: TRBV15; clone_size: -
cdr3_nt: TGTGCCAGCAGGTTACAGGGGGCGGACGCTTTCTTT; cdr3_aa: CASRLQGADAFF; j_call: TRBJ1-1; d_call: TRBD1; v_call: TRBV2; clone_size: few
cdr3_nt: TGTGCCAGCAGTTCGCAGGACGAGCAGTACTTC; cdr3_aa: CASSSQDEQYF; j_call: TRBJ2-7; d_call: -; v_call: TRBV6-5; clone_size: -
cdr3_nt: TGTGCCATCAGTGAGTCGATCAACAGGGAAACTTCACCCCTCCACTTT; cdr3_aa: CAISESINRETSPLHF; j_call: TRBJ1-6; d_call: -; v_call: TRBV10-3; clone_size: -
cdr3_nt: TGTGCCAGCAGTTACCAGACAGGGAACTATGGCTACACCTTC; cdr3_aa: CASSYQTGNYGYTF; j_call: TRBJ1-2; d_call: TRBD1; v_call: TRBV6-6; clone_size: -